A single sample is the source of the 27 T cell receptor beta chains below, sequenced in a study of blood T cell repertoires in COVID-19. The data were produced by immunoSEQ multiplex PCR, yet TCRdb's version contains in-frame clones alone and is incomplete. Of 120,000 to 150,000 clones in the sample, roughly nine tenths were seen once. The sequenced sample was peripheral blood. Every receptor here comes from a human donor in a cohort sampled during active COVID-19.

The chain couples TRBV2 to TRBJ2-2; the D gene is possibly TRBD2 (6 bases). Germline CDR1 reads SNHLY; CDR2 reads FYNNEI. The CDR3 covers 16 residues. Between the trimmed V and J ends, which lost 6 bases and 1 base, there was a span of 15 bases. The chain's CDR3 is CASRIATGVNTGELFF. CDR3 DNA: TGTGCCAGCAGGATCGCCACGGGAGTGAACACCGGGGAGCTGTTTTTT. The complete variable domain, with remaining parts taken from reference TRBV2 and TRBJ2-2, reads EPEVTQTPSHQVTQMGQEVILRCVPISNHLYFYWYRQILGQKVEFLVSFYNNEISEKSEIFDDQFSVERPDGSNFTLKIRSTKLEDSAMYFCASRIATGVNTGELFFGEGSRLTVL.

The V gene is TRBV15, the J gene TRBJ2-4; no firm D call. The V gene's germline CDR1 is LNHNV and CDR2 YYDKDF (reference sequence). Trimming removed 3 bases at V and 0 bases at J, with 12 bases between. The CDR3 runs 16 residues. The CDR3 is CATSSPKRLAKNIQYF. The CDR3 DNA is TGTGCCACCAGCAGTCCAAAGCGCTTAGCCAAAAACATTCAGTACTTC.

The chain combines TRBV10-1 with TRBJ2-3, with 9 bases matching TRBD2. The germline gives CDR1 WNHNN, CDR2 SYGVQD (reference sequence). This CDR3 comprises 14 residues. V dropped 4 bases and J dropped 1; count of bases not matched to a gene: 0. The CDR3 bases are TGCGCCAGCAGTGTAGCGGGGGGCACAGATACGCAGTATTTT. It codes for CASSVAGGTDTQYF.

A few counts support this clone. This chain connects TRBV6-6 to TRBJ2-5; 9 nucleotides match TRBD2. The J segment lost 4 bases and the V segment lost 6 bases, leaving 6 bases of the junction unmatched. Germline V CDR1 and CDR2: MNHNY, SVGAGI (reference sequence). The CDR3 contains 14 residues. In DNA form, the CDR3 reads TGTGCCAGCAGACTCAGCGGGGGGACAGAGACCCAGTACTTC. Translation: CASRLSGGTETQYF.

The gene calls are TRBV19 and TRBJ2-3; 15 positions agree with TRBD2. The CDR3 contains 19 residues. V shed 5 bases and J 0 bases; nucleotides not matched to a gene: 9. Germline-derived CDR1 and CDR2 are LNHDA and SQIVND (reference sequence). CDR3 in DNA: TGTGCCAGTAGTGGTGGACTAGCGGGGGGGCACCCTAGCACAGATACGCAGTATTTT. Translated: CASSGGLAGGHPSTDTQYF.

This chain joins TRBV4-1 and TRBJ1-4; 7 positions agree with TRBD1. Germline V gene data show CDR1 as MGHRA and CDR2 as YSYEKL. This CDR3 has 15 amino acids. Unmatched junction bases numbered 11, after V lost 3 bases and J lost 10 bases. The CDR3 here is CASSHGGQPPRKLFF. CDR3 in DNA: TGCGCCAGCAGCCACGGGGGACAGCCCCCTAGAAAACTGTTTTTT.

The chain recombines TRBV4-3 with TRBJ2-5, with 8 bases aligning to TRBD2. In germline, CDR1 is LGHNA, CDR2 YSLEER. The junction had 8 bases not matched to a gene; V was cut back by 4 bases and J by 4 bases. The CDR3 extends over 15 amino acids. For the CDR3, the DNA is TGCGCCAGCAGCCGATCCGGGGGGGCCGGAGAGACCCAGTACTTC. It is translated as CASSRSGGAGETQYF.

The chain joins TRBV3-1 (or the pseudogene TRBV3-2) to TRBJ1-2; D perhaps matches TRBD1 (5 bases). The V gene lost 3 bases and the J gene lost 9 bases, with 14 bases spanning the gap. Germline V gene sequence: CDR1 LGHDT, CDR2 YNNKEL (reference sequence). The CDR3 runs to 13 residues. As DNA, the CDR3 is TGTGCCAGCAGCCAGGGGCGTCTCGGGCGCTACACCTTC. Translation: CASSQGRLGRYTF.

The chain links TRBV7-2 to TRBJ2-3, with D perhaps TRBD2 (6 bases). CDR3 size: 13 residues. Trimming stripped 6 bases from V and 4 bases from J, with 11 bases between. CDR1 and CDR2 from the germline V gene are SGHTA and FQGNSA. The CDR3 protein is CASRDSGADTQYF. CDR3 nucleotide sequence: TGTGCCAGCAGGGACTCGGGAGCAGATACGCAGTATTTT.

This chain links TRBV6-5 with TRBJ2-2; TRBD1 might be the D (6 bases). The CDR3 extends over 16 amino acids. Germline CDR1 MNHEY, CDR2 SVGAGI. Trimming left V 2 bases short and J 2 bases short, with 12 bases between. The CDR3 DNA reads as TGTGCCAGCAGTTACGGCAGGGGCCTAAACACCGGGGAGCTGTTTTTT. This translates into CASSYGRGLNTGELFF.

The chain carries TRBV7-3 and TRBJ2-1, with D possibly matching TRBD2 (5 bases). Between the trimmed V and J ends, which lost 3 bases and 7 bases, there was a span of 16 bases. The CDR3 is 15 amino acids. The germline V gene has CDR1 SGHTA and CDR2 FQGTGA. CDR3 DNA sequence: TGTGCCAGCAGCTTCGGATTTCCCGGGGTAAATGAGCAGTTCTTC. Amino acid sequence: CASSFGFPGVNEQFF.

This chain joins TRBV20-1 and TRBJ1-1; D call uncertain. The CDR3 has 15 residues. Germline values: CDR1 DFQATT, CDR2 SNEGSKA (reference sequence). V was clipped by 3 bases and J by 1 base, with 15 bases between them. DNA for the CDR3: TGCAGTGCTAGTATGCCCTCTCGGGGGAACACTGAAGCTTTCTTT. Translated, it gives CSASMPSRGNTEAFF.

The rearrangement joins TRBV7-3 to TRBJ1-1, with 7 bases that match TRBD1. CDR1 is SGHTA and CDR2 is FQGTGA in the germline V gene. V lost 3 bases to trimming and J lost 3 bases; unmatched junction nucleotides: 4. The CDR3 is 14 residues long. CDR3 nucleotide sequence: TGTGCCAGCAGCTTGACAGGGTTTGACACTGAAGCTTTCTTT. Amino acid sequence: CASSLTGFDTEAFF. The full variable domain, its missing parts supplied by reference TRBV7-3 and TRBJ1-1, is GAGVSQTPSNKVTEKGKYVELRCDPISGHTALYWYRQSLGQGPEFLIYFQGTGAADDSGLPNDRFFAVRPEGSVSTLKIQRTERGDSAVYLCASSLTGFDTEAFFGQGTRLTVV.

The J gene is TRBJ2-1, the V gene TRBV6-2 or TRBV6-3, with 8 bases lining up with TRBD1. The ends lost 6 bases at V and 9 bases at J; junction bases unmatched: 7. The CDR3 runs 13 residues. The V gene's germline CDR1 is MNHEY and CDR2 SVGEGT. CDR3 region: CASSGQGAGEQFF. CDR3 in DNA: TGTGCCAGCAGCGGACAGGGAGCTGGTGAGCAGTTCTTC.

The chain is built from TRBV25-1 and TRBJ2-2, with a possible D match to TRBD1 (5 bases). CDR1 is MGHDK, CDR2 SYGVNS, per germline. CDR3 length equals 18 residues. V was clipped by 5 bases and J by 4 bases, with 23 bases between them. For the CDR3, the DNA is TGTGCCAGCAGTCCACTAAGGGGCAAACAGAACTCCACCGGGGAGCTGTTTTTT. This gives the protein CASSPLRGKQNSTGELFF.

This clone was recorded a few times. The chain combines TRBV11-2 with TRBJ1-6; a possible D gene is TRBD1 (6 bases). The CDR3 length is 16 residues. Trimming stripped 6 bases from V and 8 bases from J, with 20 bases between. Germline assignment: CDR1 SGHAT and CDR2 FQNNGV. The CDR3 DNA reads TGTGCCAGCAGTCTTACCAGGGGTCTAAAATATTCACCCCTCCACTTT. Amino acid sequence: CASSLTRGLKYSPLHF.

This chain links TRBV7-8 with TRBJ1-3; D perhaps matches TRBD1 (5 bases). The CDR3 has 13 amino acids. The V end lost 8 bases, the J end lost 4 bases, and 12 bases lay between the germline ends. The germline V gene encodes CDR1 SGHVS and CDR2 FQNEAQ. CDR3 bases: TGTGCCAGCCTAGGACAAGGGGGAAACACCATATATTTT. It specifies CASLGQGGNTIYF.

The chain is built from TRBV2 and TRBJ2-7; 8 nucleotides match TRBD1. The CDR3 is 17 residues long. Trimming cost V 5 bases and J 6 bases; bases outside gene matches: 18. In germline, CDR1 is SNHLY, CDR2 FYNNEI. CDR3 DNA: TGTGCCAGCAGTTCGCCGGCCGGGACAGGCCCCCTCCTCGAGCAGTACTTC. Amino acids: CASSSPAGTGPLLEQYF.

CDR3 sequence reads: CAWTRGANTEAFF. CDR3 DNA: TGTGCCTGGACCCGGGGGGCTAACACTGAAGCTTTCTTT. This chain links TRBV30 with TRBJ1-1; D might be TRBD1 (6 bases). Germline V gene sequence: CDR1 GTSNPN, CDR2 SVGIG (reference sequence). This CDR3 region has 13 residues. V was cut by 4 bases and J by 2 bases, with 11 bases left in between. Full variable domain (remainder filled in from reference TRBV30 and TRBJ1-1): SQTIHQWPATLVQPVGSPLSLECTVEGTSNPNLYWYRQAAGRGLQLLFYSVGIGQISSEVPQNLSASRPQDRQFILSSKKLLLSDSGFYLCAWTRGANTEAFFGQGTRLTVV.

CDR3 in amino acids: CAWTDITLPEAFF. DNA of the CDR3: TGTGCCTGGACGGACATTACACTACCTGAAGCTTTCTTT. V usage is TRBV30 and J usage is TRBJ1-1, with D perhaps matching TRBD1 (5 bases). Germline V gene sequence: CDR1 GTSNPN, CDR2 SVGIG (reference sequence). V lost 4 bases and J 6 bases, leaving 15 bases between the germline ends. CDR3 size: 13 residues.

CDR3 nucleotide sequence: TGTGCCAGCAGCCAGAGGCGGGGGAGCTACAATGAGCAGTTCTTC. This translates into CASSQRRGSYNEQFF. The chain employs TRBV3-1 (or the pseudogene TRBV3-2) and TRBJ2-1; the match to TRBD2 covers 7 bases. CDR1 is LGHDT and CDR2 is YNNKEL in the germline V gene (reference sequence). Trimming took 3 bases from V and 3 from J; bases not matched to a gene: 5. This CDR3 spans 15 amino acids.

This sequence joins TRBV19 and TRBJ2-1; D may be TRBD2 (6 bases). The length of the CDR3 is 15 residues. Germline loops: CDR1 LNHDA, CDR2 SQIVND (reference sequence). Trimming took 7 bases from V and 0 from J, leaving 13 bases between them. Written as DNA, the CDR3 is TGTGCCAGTAACCCCCGGCGGGGCTCCTACAATGAGCAGTTCTTC. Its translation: CASNPRRGSYNEQFF.

The CDR3 nucleotides are TGTGCCAGCACCCGGACAGGGGGCAGTTCACCCCTCCACTTT. Protein product: CASTRTGGSSPLHF. The rearrangement links TRBV2 to TRBJ1-6; 11 bases match TRBD1. J gave up 9 bases and V 7 bases, and 5 bases lay outside the gene matches. The CDR3 is made up of 14 amino acids. The V gene's germline CDR1 is SNHLY and CDR2 FYNNEI. The variable domain in full, completed from reference TRBV2 and TRBJ1-6, reads EPEVTQTPSHQVTQMGQEVILRCVPISNHLYFYWYRQILGQKVEFLVSFYNNEISEKSEIFDDQFSVERPDGSNFTLKIRSTKLEDSAMYFCASTRTGGSSPLHFGNGTRLTVT.

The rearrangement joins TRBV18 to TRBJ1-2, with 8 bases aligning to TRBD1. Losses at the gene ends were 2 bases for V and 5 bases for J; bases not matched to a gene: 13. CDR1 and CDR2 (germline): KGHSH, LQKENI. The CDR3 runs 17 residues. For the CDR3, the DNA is TGTGCCAGCTCACCAACGACATTAGGACAGGGAGAATATGGCTACACCTTC. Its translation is CASSPTTLGQGEYGYTF.

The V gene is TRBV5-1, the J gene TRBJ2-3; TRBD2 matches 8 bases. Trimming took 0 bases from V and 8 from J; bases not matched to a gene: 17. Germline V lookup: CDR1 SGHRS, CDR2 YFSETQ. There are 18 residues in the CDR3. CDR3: CASSLAPGGFGIVVTQYF. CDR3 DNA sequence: TGCGCCAGCAGCTTGGCCCCGGGGGGGTTCGGTATCGTCGTTACGCAGTATTTT.

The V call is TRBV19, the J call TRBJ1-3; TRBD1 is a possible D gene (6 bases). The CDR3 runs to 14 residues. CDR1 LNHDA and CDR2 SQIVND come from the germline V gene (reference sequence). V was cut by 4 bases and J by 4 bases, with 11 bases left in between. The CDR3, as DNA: TGTGCCAGTAGTAGGGGGCTTGCAGGAAACACCATATATTTT. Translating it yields CASSRGLAGNTIYF.

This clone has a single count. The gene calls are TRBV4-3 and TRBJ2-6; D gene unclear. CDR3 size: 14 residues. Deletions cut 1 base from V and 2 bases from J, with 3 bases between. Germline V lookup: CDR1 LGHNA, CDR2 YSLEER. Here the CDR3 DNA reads TGCGCCAGCAGCCAAGTTACTGGGGCCAACGTCCTGACTTTC. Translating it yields CASSQVTGANVLTF.